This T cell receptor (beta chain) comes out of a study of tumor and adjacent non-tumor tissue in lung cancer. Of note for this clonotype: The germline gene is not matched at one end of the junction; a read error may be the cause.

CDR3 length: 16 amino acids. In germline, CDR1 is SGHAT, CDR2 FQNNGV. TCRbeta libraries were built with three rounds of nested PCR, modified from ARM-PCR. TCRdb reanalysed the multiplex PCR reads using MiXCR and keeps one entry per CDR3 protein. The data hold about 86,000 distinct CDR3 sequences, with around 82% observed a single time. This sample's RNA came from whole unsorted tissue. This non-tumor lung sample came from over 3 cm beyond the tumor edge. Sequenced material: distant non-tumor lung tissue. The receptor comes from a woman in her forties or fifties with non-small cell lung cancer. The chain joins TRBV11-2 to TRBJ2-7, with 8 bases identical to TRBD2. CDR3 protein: CAGSTSRLASSYEQYF. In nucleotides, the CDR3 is TGTGCCGGCAGCACCAGCCGACTAGCGTCGTCCTACGAGCAATACTTC.